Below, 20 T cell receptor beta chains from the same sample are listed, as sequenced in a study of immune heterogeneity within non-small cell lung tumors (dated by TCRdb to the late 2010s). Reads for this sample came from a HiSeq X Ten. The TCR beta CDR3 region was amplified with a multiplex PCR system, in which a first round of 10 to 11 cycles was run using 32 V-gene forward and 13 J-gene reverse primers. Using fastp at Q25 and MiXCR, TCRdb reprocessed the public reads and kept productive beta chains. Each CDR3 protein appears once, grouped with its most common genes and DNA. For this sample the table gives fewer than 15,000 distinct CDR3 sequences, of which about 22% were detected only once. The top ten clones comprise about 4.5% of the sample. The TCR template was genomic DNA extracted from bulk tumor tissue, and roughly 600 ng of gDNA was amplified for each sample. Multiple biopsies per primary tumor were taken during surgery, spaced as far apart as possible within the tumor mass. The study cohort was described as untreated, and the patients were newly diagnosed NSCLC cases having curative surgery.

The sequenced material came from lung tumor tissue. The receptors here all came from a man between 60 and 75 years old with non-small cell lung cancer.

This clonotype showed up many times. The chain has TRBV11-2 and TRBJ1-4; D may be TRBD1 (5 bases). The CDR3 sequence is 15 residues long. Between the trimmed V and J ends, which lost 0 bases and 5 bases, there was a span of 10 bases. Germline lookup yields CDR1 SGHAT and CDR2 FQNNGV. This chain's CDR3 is CASSLDGGVNEKLFF. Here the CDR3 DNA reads TGTGCCAGCAGCTTAGATGGGGGGGTAAATGAAAAACTGTTTTTT.

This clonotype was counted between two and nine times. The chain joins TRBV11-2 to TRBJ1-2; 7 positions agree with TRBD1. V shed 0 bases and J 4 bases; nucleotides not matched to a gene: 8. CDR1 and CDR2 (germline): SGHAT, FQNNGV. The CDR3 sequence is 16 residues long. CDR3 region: CASSLDRDRAAYGYTF. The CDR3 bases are TGTGCCAGCAGCTTAGACCGAGACAGGGCGGCCTATGGCTACACCTTC.

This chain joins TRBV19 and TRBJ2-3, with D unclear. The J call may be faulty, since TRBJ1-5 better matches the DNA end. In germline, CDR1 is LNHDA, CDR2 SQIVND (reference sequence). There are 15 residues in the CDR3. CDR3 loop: CASTPAGVVSDTQHF. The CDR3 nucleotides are TGTGCCAGTACACCGGCGGGAGTGGTATCAGATACGCAGCATTTT.

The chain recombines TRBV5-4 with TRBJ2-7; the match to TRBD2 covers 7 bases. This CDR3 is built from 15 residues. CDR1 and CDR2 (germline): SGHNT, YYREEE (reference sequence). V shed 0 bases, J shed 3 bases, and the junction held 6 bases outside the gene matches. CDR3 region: CASSLDLASGYEQYF. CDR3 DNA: TGTGCCAGCAGCTTGGATCTTGCTAGCGGCTACGAGCAGTACTTC.

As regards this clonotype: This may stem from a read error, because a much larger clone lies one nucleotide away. CDR3 region: CASSLDGVSPGYTF. DNA of the CDR3: TGCGCCAGCAGCCTGGACGGGGTCTCCCCTGGCTACACCTTC. V is TRBV5-1 and J is TRBJ1-2; unclear D gene. The germline gives CDR1 SGHRS, CDR2 YFSETQ. Trimming stripped 4 bases from V and 7 bases from J, with 17 bases between. This CDR3 spans 14 amino acids.

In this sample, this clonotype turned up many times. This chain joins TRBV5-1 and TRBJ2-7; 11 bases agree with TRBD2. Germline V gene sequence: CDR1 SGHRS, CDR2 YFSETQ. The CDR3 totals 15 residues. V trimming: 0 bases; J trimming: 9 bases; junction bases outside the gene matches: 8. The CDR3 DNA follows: TGCGCCAGCAGCTTGGCGGTAGCGGGAGGGCCCAGGCAGTACTTC. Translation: CASSLAVAGGPRQYF.

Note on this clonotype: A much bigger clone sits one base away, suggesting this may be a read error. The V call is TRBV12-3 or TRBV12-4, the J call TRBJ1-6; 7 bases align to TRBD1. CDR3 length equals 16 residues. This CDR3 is CASSFSGQYYNSPLQF. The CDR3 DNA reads TGTGCCAGCAGTTTCTCGGGACAGTACTATAATTCACCCCTCCAATTT.

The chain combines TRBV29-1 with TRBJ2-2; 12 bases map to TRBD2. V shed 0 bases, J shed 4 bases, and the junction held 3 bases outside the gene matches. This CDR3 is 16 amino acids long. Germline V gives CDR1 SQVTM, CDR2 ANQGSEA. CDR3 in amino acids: CSVEDTSGRSTGELFF. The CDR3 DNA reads TGCAGCGTTGAAGACACTAGCGGGAGGAGCACCGGGGAGCTGTTTTTT.

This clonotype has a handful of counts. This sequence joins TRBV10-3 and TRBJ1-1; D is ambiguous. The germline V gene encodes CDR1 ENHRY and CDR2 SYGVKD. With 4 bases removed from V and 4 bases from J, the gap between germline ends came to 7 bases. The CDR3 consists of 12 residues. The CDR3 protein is CAISGGTTEAFF. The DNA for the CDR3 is TGTGCCATCAGTGGAGGAACCACTGAAGCTTTCTTT.

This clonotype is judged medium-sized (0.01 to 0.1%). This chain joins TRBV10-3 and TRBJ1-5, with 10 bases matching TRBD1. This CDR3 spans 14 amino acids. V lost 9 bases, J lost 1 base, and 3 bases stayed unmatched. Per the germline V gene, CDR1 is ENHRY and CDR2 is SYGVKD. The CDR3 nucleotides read TGTGCCATTGGGACAGGGGACAGCAATCAGCCCCAGCATTTT. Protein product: CAIGTGDSNQPQHF.

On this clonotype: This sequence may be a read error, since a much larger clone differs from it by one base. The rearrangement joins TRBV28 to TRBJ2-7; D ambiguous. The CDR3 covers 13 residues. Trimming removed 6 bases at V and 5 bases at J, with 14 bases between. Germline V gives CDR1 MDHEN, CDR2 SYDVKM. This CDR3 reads CASRQRPSNEQYF. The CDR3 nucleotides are TGTGCCAGCAGACAACGCCCCTCTAACGAGCAGTACTTC.

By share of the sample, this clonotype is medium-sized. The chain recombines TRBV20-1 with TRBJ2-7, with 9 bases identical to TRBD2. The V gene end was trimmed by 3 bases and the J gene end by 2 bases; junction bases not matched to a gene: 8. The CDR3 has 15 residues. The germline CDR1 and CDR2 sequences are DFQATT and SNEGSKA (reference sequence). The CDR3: CSARGPSGEAYEQYF. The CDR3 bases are TGCAGTGCTAGGGGACCTAGCGGGGAAGCCTACGAGCAGTACTTC.

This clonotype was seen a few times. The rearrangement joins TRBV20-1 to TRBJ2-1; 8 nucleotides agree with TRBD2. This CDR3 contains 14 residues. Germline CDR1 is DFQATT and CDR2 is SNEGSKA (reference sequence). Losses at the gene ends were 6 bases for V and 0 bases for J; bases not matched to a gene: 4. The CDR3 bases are TGCAGTGCCACTAGCGGCAGCTCCTACAATGAGCAGTTCTTC. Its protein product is CSATSGSSYNEQFF.

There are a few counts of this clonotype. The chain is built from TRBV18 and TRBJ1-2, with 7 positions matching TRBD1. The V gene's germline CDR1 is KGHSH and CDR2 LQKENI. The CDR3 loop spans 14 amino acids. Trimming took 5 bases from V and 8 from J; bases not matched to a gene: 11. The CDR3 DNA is TGTGCCAGCTCAACCGCGACAGGGCCGGTGGGCTACACCTTC. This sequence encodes CASSTATGPVGYTF. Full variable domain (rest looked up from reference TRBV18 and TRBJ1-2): NAGVMQNPRHLVRRRGQEARLRCSPMKGHSHVYWYRQLPEEGLKFMVYLQKENIIDESGMPKERFSAEFPKEGPSILRIQQVVRGDSAAYFCASSTATGPVGYTFGSGTRLTVV.

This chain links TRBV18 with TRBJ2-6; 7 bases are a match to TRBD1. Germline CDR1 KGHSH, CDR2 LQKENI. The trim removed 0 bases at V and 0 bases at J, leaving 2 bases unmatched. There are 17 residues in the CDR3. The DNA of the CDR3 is TGTGCCAGCTCACCACCGAGGGACAGCTCTGGGGCCAACGTCCTGACTTTC. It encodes CASSPPRDSSGANVLTF.

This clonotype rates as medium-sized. The DNA of the CDR3 is TGTGCCAGCAGCTCTCGCGTAGAGGACACTGAAGCTTTCTTT. Translation: CASSSRVEDTEAFF. This chain links TRBV5-6 with TRBJ1-1, with D unclear. CDR1 is SGHDT and CDR2 is YYEEEE in the germline V gene. V lost 3 bases to trimming and J lost 3 bases, with 12 bases between them. CDR3 length: 14 amino acids.

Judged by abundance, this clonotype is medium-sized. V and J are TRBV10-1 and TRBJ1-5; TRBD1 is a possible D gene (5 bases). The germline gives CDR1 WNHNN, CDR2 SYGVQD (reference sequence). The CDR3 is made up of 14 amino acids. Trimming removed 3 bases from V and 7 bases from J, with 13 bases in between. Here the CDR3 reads CASSESGLGQPQHF. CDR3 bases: TGCGCCAGCAGTGAATCAGGGCTGGGGCAGCCCCAGCATTTT.

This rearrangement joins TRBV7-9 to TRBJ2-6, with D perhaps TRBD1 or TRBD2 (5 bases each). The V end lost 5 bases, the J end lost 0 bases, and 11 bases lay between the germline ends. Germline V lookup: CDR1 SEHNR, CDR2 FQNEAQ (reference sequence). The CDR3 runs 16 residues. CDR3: CASSEGRISGANVLTF. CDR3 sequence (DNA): TGTGCCAGCAGCGAGGGACGGATCTCTGGGGCCAACGTCCTGACTTTC.

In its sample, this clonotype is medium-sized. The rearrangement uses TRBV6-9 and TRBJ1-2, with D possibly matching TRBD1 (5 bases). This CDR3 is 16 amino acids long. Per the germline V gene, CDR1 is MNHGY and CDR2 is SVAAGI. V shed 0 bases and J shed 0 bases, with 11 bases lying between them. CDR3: CASSYSKGGANYGYTF. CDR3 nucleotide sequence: TGTGCCAGCAGTTATTCGAAGGGAGGGGCTAACTATGGCTACACCTTC.

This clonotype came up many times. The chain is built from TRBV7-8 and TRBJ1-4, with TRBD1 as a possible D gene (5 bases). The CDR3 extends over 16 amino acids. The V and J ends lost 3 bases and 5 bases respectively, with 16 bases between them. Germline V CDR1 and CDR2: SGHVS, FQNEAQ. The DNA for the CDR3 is TGTGCCAGCAGCTTCCTTGGCGTGGGGGTAAATGAAAAACTGTTTTTT. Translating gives CASSFLGVGVNEKLFF.